The clone carrying this TCR beta chain was recorded at least ten times. The antigen remains undetermined. Germline CDR1 reads SGHTA; CDR2 reads FQGTGA. After removal of 1 base from V and 2 bases from J, the junction contained 11 bases not matched to a gene. This CDR3 contains 19 residues. Time point meaning: technical triplicate 1. Sorted libraries drew on around 1 million CD4+ or CD8+ T cells. The data originate from a study of neurological immune-mediated disorders. Study results and caveats: Patients with HTLV-1-associated myelopathy showed the most TCR clonal expansion. Those with multiple sclerosis showed the least, falling below healthy controls.

From 15-18 subjects, each sequencing run yielded over 160 million TCR-beta sequences. TCRdb reprocessed the 5' RACE reads with MiXCR, giving one entry per CDR3 protein. The table records fewer than 25,000 distinct CDR3 sequences, under 15% of them present only once. The sequencing sample was made of CD4+ T cells from blood. This TCR derives from a female donor with HTLV-1-associated myelopathy (HAM/TSP). The V gene is TRBV7-3, the J gene TRBJ2-3, with TRBD2 matching 11 bases. In nucleotides, the CDR3 is TGTGCCAGCAGCTTAAAACCCGCCGGGACTAGCGGCCTCACAGATACGCAGTATTTT. It translates to CASSLKPAGTSGLTDTQYF.